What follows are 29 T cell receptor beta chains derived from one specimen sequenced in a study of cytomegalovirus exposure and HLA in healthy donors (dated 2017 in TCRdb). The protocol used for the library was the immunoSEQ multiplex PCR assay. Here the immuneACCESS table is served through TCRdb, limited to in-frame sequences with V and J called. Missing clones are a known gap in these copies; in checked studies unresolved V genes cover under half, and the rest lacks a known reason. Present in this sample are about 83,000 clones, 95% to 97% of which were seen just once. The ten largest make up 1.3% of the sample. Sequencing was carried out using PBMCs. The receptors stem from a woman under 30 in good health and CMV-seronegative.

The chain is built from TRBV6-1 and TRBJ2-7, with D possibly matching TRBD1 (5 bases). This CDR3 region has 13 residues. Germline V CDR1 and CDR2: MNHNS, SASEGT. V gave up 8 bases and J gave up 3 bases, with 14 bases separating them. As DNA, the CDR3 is TGTGCCAGCTTCTTCCAGGGTGGCTACGAGCAGTACTTC. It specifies CASFFQGGYEQYF.

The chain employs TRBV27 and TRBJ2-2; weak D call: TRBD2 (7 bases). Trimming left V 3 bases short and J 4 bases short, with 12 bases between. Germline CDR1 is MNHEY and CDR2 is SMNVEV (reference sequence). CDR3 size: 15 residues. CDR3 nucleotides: TGTGCCAGCAGTTTTAGGGGGGGCAGCACCGGGGAGCTGTTTTTT. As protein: CASSFRGGSTGELFF.

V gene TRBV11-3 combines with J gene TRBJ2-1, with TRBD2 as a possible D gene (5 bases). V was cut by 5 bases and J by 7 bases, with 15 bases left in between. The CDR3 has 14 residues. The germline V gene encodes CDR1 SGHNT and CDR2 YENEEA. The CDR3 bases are TGTGCCAGCAGCGCCCCGGGATCGAAAAATGAGCAGTTCTTC. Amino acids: CASSAPGSKNEQFF.

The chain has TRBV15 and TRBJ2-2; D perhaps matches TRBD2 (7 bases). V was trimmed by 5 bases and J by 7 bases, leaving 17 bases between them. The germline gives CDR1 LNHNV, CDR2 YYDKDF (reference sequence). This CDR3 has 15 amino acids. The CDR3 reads CATSPGGRQHGELFF. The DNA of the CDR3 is TGTGCCACCAGCCCGGGGGGCAGACAGCACGGGGAGCTGTTTTTT.

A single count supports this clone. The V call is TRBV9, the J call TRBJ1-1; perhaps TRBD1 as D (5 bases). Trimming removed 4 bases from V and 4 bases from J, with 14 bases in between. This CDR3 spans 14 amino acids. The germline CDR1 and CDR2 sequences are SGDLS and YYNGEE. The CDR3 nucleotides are TGTGCCAGCAGCCTGGGGCCGGCCGGCACTGAAGCTTTCTTT. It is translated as CASSLGPAGTEAFF. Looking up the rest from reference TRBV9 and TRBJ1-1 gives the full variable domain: DSGVTQTPKHLITATGQRVTLRCSPRSGDLSVYWYQQSLDQGLQFLIQYYNGEERAKGNILERFSAQQFPDLHSELNLSSLELGDSALYFCASSLGPAGTEAFFGQGTRLTVV.

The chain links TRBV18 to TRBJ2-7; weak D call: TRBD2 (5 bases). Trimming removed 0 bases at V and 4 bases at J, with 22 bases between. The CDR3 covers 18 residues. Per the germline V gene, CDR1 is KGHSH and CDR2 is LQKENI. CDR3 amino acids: CASSPPSEKTGVRYEQYF. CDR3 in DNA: TGTGCCAGCTCACCACCGTCGGAAAAGACCGGGGTGCGATACGAGCAGTACTTC.

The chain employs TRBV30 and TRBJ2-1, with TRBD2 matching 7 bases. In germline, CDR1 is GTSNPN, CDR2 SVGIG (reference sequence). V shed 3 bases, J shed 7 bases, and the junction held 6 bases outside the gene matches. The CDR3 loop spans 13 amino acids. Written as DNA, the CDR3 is TGTGCCTGGAGCTCCCTGGGGGGGAATGAGCAGTTCTTC. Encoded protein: CAWSSLGGNEQFF.

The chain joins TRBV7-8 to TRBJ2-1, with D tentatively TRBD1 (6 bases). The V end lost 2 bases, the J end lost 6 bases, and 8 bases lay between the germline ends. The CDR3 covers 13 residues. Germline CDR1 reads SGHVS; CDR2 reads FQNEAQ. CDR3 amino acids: CASSLPGANEQFF. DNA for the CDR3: TGTGCCAGCAGCTTACCAGGGGCCAATGAGCAGTTCTTC. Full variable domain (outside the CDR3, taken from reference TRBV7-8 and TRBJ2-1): GAGVSQSPRYKVAKRGQDVALRCDPISGHVSLFWYQQALGQGPEFLTYFQNEAQLDKSGLPSDRFFAERPEGSVSTLKIQRTQQEDSAVYLCASSLPGANEQFFGPGTRLTVL.

The CDR3 loop reads CASSAGQGPLNNEQFF. Here the CDR3 DNA reads TGTGCCAGCAGTGCCGGACAGGGTCCCCTTAACAATGAGCAGTTCTTC. The chain uses TRBV6-1 and TRBJ2-1, with 8 bases aligning to TRBD1. Per the germline V gene, CDR1 is MNHNS and CDR2 is SASEGT. The V and J ends lost 4 bases and 5 bases, in that order; junction bases with no gene match: 10. The CDR3 runs 16 residues.

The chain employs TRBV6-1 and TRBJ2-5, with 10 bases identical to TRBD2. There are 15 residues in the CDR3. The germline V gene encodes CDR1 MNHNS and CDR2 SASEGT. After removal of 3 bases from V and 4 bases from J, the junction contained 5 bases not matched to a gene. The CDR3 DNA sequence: TGTGCCAGCAGTGAGGCTAGCGGGAGCGGAGAGACCCAGTACTTC. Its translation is CASSEASGSGETQYF.

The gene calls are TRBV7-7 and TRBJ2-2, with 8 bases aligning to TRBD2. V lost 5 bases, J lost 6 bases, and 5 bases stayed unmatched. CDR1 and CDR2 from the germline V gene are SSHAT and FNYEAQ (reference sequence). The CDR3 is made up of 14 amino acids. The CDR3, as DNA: TGTGCCAGCAGCACGGGGGGGGAGCCCGGGGAGCTGTTTTTT. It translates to CASSTGGEPGELFF.

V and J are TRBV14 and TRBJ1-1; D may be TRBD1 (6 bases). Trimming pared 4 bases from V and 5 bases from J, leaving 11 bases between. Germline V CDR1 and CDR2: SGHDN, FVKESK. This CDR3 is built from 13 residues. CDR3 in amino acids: CASSLYRETEAFF. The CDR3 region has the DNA TGTGCCAGCAGCCTTTACAGGGAAACTGAAGCTTTCTTT. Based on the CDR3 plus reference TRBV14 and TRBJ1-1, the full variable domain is EAGVTQFPSHSVIEKGQTVTLRCDPISGHDNLYWYRRVMGKEIKFLLHFVKESKQDESGMPNNRFLAERTGGTYSTLKVQPAELEDSGVYFCASSLYRETEAFFGQGTRLTVV.

This CDR3 is CASISTGTGAYEQYF. In nucleotides, the CDR3 is TGTGCCAGCATCAGCACCGGGACAGGGGCCTACGAGCAGTACTTC. This chain uses TRBV6-5 with TRBJ2-7; 10 bases agree with TRBD1. The germline V gene has CDR1 MNHEY and CDR2 SVGAGI. Germline trimming cut 7 bases from V and 2 bases from J; bases unmatched to any gene: 8. The CDR3 has 15 residues.

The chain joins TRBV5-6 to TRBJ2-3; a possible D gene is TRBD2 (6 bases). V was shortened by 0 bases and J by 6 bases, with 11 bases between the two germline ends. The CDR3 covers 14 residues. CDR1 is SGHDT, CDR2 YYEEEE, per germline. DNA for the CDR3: TGTGCCAGCAGCTTGGCGGGACTTGGCGATACGCAGTATTTT. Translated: CASSLAGLGDTQYF.

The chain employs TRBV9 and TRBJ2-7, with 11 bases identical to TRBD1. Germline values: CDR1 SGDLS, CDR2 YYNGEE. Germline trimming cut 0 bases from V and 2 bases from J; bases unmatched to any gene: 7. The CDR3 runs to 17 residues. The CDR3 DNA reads TGTGCCAGCAGCGTAGGTCCGGACAGGGGGCTAGCCTACGAGCAGTACTTC. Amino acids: CASSVGPDRGLAYEQYF.

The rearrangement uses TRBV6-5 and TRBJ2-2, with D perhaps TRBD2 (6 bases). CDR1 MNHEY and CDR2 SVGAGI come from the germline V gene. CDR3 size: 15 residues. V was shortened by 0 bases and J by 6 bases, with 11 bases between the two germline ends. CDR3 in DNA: TGTGCCAGCAGTTACTCGATAGGGGAGGCCGGGGAGCTGTTTTTT. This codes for CASSYSIGEAGELFF.

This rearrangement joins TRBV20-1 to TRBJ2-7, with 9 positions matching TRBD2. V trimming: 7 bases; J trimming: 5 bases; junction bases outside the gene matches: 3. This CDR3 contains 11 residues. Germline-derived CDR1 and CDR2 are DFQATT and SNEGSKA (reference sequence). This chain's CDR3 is CSVLAGNEQYF. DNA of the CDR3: TGCAGTGTTCTAGCGGGAAACGAGCAGTACTTC.

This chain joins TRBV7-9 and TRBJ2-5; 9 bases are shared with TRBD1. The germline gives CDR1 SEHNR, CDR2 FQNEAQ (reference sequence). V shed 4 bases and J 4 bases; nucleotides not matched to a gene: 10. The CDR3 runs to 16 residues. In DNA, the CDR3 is TGTGCCAGCAGCTCGGGATTGACAGGGGGTTCAGAGACCCAGTACTTC. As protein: CASSSGLTGGSETQYF.

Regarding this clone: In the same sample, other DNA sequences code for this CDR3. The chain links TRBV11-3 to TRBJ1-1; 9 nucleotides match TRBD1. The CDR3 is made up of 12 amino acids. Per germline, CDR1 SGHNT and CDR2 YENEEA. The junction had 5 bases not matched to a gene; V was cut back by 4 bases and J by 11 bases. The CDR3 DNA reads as TGTGCCAGCAGCTCCGGACAGGGGCGGGCTTTCTTT. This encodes CASSSGQGRAFF.

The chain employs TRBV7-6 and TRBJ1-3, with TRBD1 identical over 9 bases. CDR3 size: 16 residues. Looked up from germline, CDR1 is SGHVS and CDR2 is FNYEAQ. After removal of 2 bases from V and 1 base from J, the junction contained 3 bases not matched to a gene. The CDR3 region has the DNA TGTGCCAGCAGCTTAAATGACAGGGGGTCTGGAAACACCATATATTTT. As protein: CASSLNDRGSGNTIYF.

This CDR3 is CASSQGQGDNQPQHF. Written as DNA, the CDR3 is TGTGCCAGCAGCCAAGGACAGGGCGACAATCAGCCCCAGCATTTT. This sequence joins TRBV14 and TRBJ1-5; 7 bases agree with TRBD1. Trimming cost V 1 base and J 3 bases; bases outside gene matches: 3. There are 15 residues in the CDR3. Per germline, CDR1 SGHDN and CDR2 FVKESK.

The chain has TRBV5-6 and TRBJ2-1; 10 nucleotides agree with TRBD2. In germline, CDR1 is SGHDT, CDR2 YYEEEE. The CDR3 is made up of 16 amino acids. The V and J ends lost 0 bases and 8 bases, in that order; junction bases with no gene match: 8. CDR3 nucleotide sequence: TGTGCCAGCAGCTTGGTCGCCCTAGCGGGAGACGATGAGCAGTTCTTC. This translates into CASSLVALAGDDEQFF.

CDR3: CASSFNEGIANTEAFF. CDR3 sequence (DNA): TGTGCCAGCAGCTTTAACGAGGGAATTGCGAACACTGAAGCTTTCTTT. This chain joins TRBV11-2 and TRBJ1-1; D call uncertain. Germline values: CDR1 SGHAT, CDR2 FQNNGV. The CDR3 contains 16 residues. Trimming removed 3 bases at V and 1 base at J, with 15 bases between. The full variable domain, rest sourced from reference TRBV11-2 and TRBJ1-1, is EAGVAQSPRYKIIEKRQSVAFWCNPISGHATLYWYQQILGQGPKLLIQFQNNGVVDDSQLPKDRFSAERLKGVDSTLKIQPAKLEDSAVYLCASSFNEGIANTEAFFGQGTRLTVV.

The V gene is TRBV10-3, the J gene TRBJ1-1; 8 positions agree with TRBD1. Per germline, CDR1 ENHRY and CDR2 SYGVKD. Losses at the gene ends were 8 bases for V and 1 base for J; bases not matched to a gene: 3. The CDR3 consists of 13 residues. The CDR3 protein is CAIRQGTNTEAFF. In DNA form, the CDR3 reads TGTGCCATCCGACAGGGGACGAACACTGAAGCTTTCTTT.

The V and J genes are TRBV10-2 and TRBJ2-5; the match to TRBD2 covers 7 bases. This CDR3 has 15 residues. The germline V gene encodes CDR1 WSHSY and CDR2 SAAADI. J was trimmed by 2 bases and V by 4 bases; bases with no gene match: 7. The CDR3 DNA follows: TGCGCCAGCAGTGGGGGGGGTGGGCGTCAAGAGACCCAGTACTTC. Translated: CASSGGGGRQETQYF.

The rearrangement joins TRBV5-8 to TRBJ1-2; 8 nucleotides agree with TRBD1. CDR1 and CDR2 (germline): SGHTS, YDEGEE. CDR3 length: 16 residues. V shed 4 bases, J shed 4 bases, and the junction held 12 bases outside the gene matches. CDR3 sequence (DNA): TGTGCCAGCAGCACCGGACAGGGAGGGATTAGCTATGGCTACACCTTC. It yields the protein CASSTGQGGISYGYTF.

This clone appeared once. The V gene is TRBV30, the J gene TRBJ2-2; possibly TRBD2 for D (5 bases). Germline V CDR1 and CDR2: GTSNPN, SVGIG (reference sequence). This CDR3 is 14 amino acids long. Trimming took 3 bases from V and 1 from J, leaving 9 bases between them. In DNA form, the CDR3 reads TGTGCCTGGAGGGCGGGTCTGAACACCGGGGAGCTGTTTTTT. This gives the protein CAWRAGLNTGELFF.

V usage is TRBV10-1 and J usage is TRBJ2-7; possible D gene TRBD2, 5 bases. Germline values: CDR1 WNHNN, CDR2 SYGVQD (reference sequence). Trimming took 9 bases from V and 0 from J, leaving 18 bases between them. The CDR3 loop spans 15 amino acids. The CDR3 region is CARPHREGGSYEQYF. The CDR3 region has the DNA TGCGCCAGACCCCACCGCGAAGGAGGCTCCTACGAGCAGTACTTC.

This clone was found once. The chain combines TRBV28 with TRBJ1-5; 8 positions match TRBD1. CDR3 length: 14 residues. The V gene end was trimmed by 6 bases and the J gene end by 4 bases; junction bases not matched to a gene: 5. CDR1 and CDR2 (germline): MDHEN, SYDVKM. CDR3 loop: CASRSGTGNQPQHF. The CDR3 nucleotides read TGTGCCAGCAGATCCGGGACAGGTAATCAGCCCCAGCATTTT.